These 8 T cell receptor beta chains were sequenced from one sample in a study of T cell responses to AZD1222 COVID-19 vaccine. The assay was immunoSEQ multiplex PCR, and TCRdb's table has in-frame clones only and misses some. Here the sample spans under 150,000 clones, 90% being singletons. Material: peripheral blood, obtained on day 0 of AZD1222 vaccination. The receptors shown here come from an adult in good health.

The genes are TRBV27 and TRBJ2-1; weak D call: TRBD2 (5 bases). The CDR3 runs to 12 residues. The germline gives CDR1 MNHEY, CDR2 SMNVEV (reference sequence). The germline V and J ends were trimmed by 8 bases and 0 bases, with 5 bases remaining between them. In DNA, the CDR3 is TGTGCCAGCCGGGGCTCCTACAATGAGCAGTTCTTC. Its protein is CASRGSYNEQFF.

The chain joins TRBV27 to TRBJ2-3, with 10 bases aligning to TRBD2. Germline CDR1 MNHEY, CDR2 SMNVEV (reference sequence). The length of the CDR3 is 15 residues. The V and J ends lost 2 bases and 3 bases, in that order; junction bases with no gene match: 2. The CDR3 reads CASSLGTSETDTQYF. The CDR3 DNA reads TGTGCCAGCAGTTTAGGGACTAGCGAGACAGATACGCAGTATTTT.

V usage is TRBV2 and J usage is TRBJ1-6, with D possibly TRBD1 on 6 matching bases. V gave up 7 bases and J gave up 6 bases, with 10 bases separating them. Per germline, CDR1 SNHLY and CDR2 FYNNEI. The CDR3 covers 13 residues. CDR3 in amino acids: CASTGESNSPLHF. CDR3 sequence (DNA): TGTGCCAGCACAGGGGAAAGTAATTCACCCCTCCACTTT.

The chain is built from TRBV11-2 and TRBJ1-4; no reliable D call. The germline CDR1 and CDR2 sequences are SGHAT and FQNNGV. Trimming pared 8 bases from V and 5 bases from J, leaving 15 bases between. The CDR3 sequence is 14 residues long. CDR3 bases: TGTGCCAGCTGCTCCGGCATCTCAAATGAAAAACTGTTTTTT. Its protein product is CASCSGISNEKLFF. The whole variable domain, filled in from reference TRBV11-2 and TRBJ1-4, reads EAGVAQSPRYKIIEKRQSVAFWCNPISGHATLYWYQQILGQGPKLLIQFQNNGVVDDSQLPKDRFSAERLKGVDSTLKIQPAKLEDSAVYLCASCSGISNEKLFFGSGTQLSVL.

The CDR3 is CASRGGRSVSYEQYF. The CDR3, as DNA: TGTGCCAGCAGAGGGGGTAGGTCAGTCTCCTACGAGCAGTACTTC. The gene calls are TRBV7-9 and TRBJ2-7; a weak D match, TRBD1 (6 bases). There are 15 residues in the CDR3. Germline V gives CDR1 SEHNR, CDR2 FQNEAQ (reference sequence). Trimming took off 6 bases at V and 0 bases at J, with 15 bases between the two ends.

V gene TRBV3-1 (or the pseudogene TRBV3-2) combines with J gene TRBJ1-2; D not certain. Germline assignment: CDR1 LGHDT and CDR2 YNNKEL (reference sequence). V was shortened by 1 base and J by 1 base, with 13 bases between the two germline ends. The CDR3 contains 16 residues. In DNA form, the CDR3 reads TGTGCCAGCAGCCAAGCGTCGGTCTGGGGTAACTATGGCTACACCTTC. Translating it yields CASSQASVWGNYGYTF.

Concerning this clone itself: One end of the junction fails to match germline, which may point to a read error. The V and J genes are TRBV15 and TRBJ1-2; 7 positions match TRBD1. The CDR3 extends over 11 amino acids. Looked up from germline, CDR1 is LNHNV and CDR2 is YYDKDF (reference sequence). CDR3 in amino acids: CATSRDRDSDF. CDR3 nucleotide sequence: TGTGCCACCAGCAGAGATCGGGACAGCGACTTC.

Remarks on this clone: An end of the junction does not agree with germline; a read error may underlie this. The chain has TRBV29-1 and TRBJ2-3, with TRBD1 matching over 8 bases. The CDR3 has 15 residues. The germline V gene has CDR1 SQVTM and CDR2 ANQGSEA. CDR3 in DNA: TGCAGCGTAGAAGACTACTTCAGGGGGCCGGATACGCAGTATTTT. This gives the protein CSVEDYFRGPDTQYF.